This TCR beta chain was sequenced during a study of OX40 agonist ivuxolimab in advanced cancers. Study-wide context: Patients were dosed intravenously with ivuxolimab at 0.01 to 10 mg/kg every 2 weeks.

Only in-frame clones appear in the TCRdb table, and some are missing; sequencing was by immunoSEQ multiplex PCR. The sample includes about 73,000 clones, about 89% of them seen just once. This clonotype was obtained from an adult with an advanced solid tumor such as melanoma, head and neck, liver or kidney cancer. The source material was CD4+ or CD8+ T cells sorted from blood, sampled in a trial of the OX40 agonist ivuxolimab.

CDR3 DNA: TGTGCCAGCAGCCCCCGGGGTGTGGGGGGCTACACCTTC. Translated: CASSPRGVGGYTF. This rearrangement joins TRBV2 to TRBJ1-2; the D is unclear. In germline, CDR1 is SNHLY, CDR2 FYNNEI. This CDR3 contains 13 residues. Trimming stripped 6 bases from V and 8 bases from J, with 16 bases between.